These 21 T cell receptor beta chains originate from one sample sequenced in a study of blood T cell repertoires in COVID-19. Assay: immunoSEQ multiplex PCR; the TCRdb copy retains only in-frame clones and omits some. This repertoire shows about 200,000 clones, around 88% found once; its top ten account for 5% to 7%. The specimen was PBMCs or T cells enriched from blood (not recorded which). Receptors were obtained from a man aged 35 to 55 with acute COVID-19.

This clone was seen a single time. The chain is built from TRBV16 and TRBJ1-1; no clear D. Germline V gives CDR1 KGHSY, CDR2 FQNENV. CDR3 length: 15 residues. The V end lost 0 bases, the J end lost 2 bases, and 10 bases lay between the germline ends. The CDR3 DNA reads as TGTGCCAGCAGCCAATCCTCTTCGGGAAACACTGAAGCTTTCTTT. Its translation is CASSQSSSGNTEAFF.

This sequence joins TRBV7-6 and TRBJ2-1, with 7 bases fitting TRBD2. The CDR3 length is 17 residues. After removal of 2 bases from V and 0 bases from J, the junction contained 7 bases not matched to a gene. CDR1 and CDR2 from the germline V gene are SGHVS and FNYEAQ. CDR3 bases: TGTGCCAGCAGCTTATGGTCTAGCGGATTCTCCTACAATGAGCAGTTCTTC. This gives the protein CASSLWSSGFSYNEQFF.

CDR3 sequence (DNA): TGTGCCAGCAGTTTAGCGGGTTATTACAATGAGCAGTTCTTC. Translation: CASSLAGYYNEQFF. The chain couples TRBV27 to TRBJ2-1; possible D gene TRBD2, 5 bases. V lost 2 bases and J lost 4, with 9 bases in between. The CDR3 totals 14 residues. Germline-derived CDR1 and CDR2 are MNHEY and SMNVEV (reference sequence).

This clone was recorded only once. The chain recombines TRBV9 with TRBJ2-2; D is possibly TRBD1 (6 bases). Trimming pared 3 bases from V and 4 bases from J, leaving 13 bases between. The CDR3 length is 15 residues. In germline, CDR1 is SGDLS, CDR2 YYNGEE. The DNA for the CDR3 is TGTGCCAGCAGCGCCGCGGACAGACTCACCGGGGAGCTGTTTTTT. Its translation: CASSAADRLTGELFF.

V and J are TRBV2 and TRBJ2-2; the match to TRBD1 covers 7 bases. Germline V gene sequence: CDR1 SNHLY, CDR2 FYNNEI. This CDR3 is 15 amino acids long. Trimming removed 10 bases from V and 1 base from J; junction bases left unmatched: 9. CDR3 region: CAITLGTVNTGELFF. The CDR3 nucleotides read TGTGCCATAACTTTGGGGACAGTGAACACCGGGGAGCTGTTTTTT.

This chain uses TRBV18 with TRBJ2-1, with TRBD1 matching over 8 bases. CDR1 and CDR2 from the germline V gene are KGHSH and LQKENI. With 5 bases clipped from V and 8 bases from J, the junction kept 11 bases outside the gene matches. This CDR3 comprises 15 residues. The CDR3 nucleotides are TGTGCCAGCTCAGGCCGGGACAGGACCGACTATGAGCAGTTCTTC. It encodes CASSGRDRTDYEQFF.

This clone was observed once. This chain links TRBV3-1 (or the pseudogene TRBV3-2) with TRBJ2-7, with 10 bases lining up with TRBD2. J lost 9 bases, V lost 4 bases, and 12 bases had no gene match. Germline V lookup: CDR1 LGHDT, CDR2 YNNKEL (reference sequence). The CDR3 is 15 amino acids. This CDR3 is CASSPTSAGGDGQYF. CDR3 DNA sequence: TGTGCCAGCAGCCCCACCTCAGCGGGAGGGGATGGGCAGTACTTC.

The V gene is TRBV11-2, the J gene TRBJ2-2; D gene ambiguous. V was cut by 4 bases and J by 1 base, with 16 bases left in between. The CDR3 length is 17 residues. From germline, CDR1 is SGHAT and CDR2 FQNNGV. In DNA, the CDR3 is TGTGCCAGCAGCTCCAATCTAGGAATTGAGAACACCGGGGAGCTGTTTTTT. Translated: CASSSNLGIENTGELFF.

The V call is TRBV18, the J call TRBJ1-1; no definite D call. V lost 6 bases to trimming and J lost 0 bases, with 14 bases between them. The CDR3 extends over 15 amino acids. Germline assignment: CDR1 KGHSH and CDR2 LQKENI. For the CDR3, the DNA is TGTGCCAGCTCGTCCGAGTACAGATTGAACACTGAAGCTTTCTTT. It encodes CASSSEYRLNTEAFF.

V is TRBV10-3 and J is TRBJ2-3; no clear D gene. V was clipped by 0 bases and J by 3 bases, with 4 bases between them. This CDR3 comprises 13 residues. Per the germline V gene, CDR1 is ENHRY and CDR2 is SYGVKD. The CDR3 DNA follows: TGTGCCATCAGTGAGTCCGGTACAGATACGCAGTATTTT. As protein: CAISESGTDTQYF.

The gene calls are TRBV18 and TRBJ2-3, with D perhaps TRBD2 (6 bases). The V gene lost 3 bases and the J gene lost 1 base, with 14 bases spanning the gap. Germline CDR1 reads KGHSH; CDR2 reads LQKENI. CDR3 length: 16 amino acids. The CDR3 is CASSPRDSRGTDTQYF. The DNA for the CDR3 is TGTGCCAGCTCACCTCGGGACTCCCGGGGCACAGATACGCAGTATTTT.

The chain combines TRBV11-1 with TRBJ2-1; possible D gene TRBD2, 6 bases. With 3 bases removed from V and 12 bases from J, the gap between germline ends came to 15 bases. This CDR3 region has 13 residues. In germline, CDR1 is SGHAT, CDR2 FQDESV (reference sequence). CDR3 region: CASSFLGVGGQFF. In DNA, the CDR3 is TGTGCCAGCAGCTTTTTAGGCGTGGGGGGGCAGTTCTTC.

The chain uses TRBV2 and TRBJ2-1; possible D gene TRBD2, 6 bases. V lost 7 bases, J lost 2 bases, and 12 bases lay in between. Germline CDR1 reads SNHLY; CDR2 reads FYNNEI. The CDR3 has 14 amino acids. In DNA form, the CDR3 reads TGTGCCAGCAAGCCGGGAGTAACCTACAATGAGCAGTTCTTC. It specifies CASKPGVTYNEQFF. The variable domain in full, completed from reference TRBV2 and TRBJ2-1, reads EPEVTQTPSHQVTQMGQEVILRCVPISNHLYFYWYRQILGQKVEFLVSFYNNEISEKSEIFDDQFSVERPDGSNFTLKIRSTKLEDSAMYFCASKPGVTYNEQFFGPGTRLTVL.

V usage is TRBV24-1 and J usage is TRBJ2-1; D perhaps matches TRBD1 (6 bases). The CDR3 has 13 residues. The germline gives CDR1 KGHDR, CDR2 SFDVKD. V was shortened by 9 bases and J by 6 bases, with 14 bases between the two germline ends. CDR3 region: CATGGRGLNEQFF. CDR3 DNA sequence: TGTGCCACCGGGGGCAGGGGCCTCAATGAGCAGTTCTTC.

The genes are TRBV9 and TRBJ2-1; D is uncertain. This CDR3 contains 14 residues. Per germline, CDR1 SGDLS and CDR2 YYNGEE. Trimming removed 0 bases from V and 5 bases from J, with 9 bases in between. The CDR3 loop reads CASSVGDRNNEQFF. Written as DNA, the CDR3 is TGTGCCAGCAGCGTAGGAGATAGAAACAATGAGCAGTTCTTC.

The V gene is TRBV5-4, the J gene TRBJ2-3; TRBD2 agrees at 12 bases. The V segment lost 2 bases and the J segment 7 bases; nucleotides outside the gene matches: 8. This CDR3 has 16 residues. CDR1 is SGHNT, CDR2 YYREEE, per germline (reference sequence). The DNA for the CDR3 is TGTGCCAGCAGCTTCCAACTAGCGGGAGGAGTTTATACGCAGTATTTT. Its protein is CASSFQLAGGVYTQYF.

The J gene is TRBJ1-6, the V gene TRBV9, with a possible D match to TRBD1 (6 bases). V dropped 4 bases and J dropped 10 bases, with 18 bases sitting between them. The CDR3 is 15 residues long. Germline CDR1 reads SGDLS; CDR2 reads YYNGEE. CDR3 coding DNA: TGTGCCAGCAGCCCCGGAGGGGGGGCTGGCTCACCCCTCCACTTT. The encoded protein is CASSPGGGAGSPLHF. The full variable domain, completed using reference TRBV9 and TRBJ1-6, is DSGVTQTPKHLITATGQRVTLRCSPRSGDLSVYWYQQSLDQGLQFLIQYYNGEERAKGNILERFSAQQFPDLHSELNLSSLELGDSALYFCASSPGGGAGSPLHFGNGTRLTVT.

The V gene is TRBV9, the J gene TRBJ2-1; D is undetermined. Germline V gene lookup returns CDR1 SGDLS and CDR2 YYNGEE. Trimming pared 0 bases from V and 9 bases from J, leaving 13 bases between. This CDR3 has 14 amino acids. Here the CDR3 reads CASSVEGIPGEQFF. The CDR3 DNA sequence: TGTGCCAGCAGCGTAGAAGGTATTCCGGGTGAGCAGTTCTTC. Combining the CDR3 with reference TRBV9 and TRBJ2-1 gives the whole variable domain DSGVTQTPKHLITATGQRVTLRCSPRSGDLSVYWYQQSLDQGLQFLIQYYNGEERAKGNILERFSAQQFPDLHSELNLSSLELGDSALYFCASSVEGIPGEQFFGPGTRLTVL.

Remarks on this clone: Other nucleotide sequences from this sample produce the same CDR3. The genes are TRBV20-1 and TRBJ2-7; tentative D call: TRBD1 (5 bases). Germline V gene lookup returns CDR1 DFQATT and CDR2 SNEGSKA (reference sequence). This CDR3 region has 11 residues. Trimming cost V 3 bases and J 5 bases, with 8 bases left between them. The CDR3, as DNA: TGCAGTGCTAGCTCAGGGCACGAGCAGTACTTC. This encodes CSASSGHEQYF.

This chain links TRBV25-1 with TRBJ2-2; 8 bases map to TRBD2. Looked up from germline, CDR1 is MGHDK and CDR2 is SYGVNS. The CDR3 extends over 15 amino acids. V lost 6 bases, J lost 5 bases, and 8 bases stayed unmatched. The CDR3 region is CASSQAAGVTGELFF. CDR3 bases: TGTGCCAGCAGCCAGGCAGCGGGAGTTACCGGGGAGCTGTTTTTT. The full variable domain, its missing parts supplied by reference TRBV25-1 and TRBJ2-2, is EADIYQTPRYLVIGTGKKITLECSQTMGHDKMYWYQQDPGMELHLIHYSYGVNSTEKGDLSSESTVSRIRTEHFPLTLESARPSHTSQYLCASSQAAGVTGELFFGEGSRLTVL.

This clone was picked up one time. The J gene is TRBJ1-2, the V gene TRBV30; D unclear. The CDR3 consists of 15 residues. In germline, CDR1 is GTSNPN, CDR2 SVGIG (reference sequence). V dropped 4 bases and J dropped 2 bases, with 17 bases sitting between them. Written as DNA, the CDR3 is TGTGCCTGGACCCCACCATTACAGTGGAACTATGGCTACACCTTC. This sequence encodes CAWTPPLQWNYGYTF.